These 19 T cell receptor beta chains share one sample of origin, sequenced in a study of OX40 agonist ivuxolimab in advanced cancers. The receptor library was made with the immunoSEQ multiplex PCR assay. This immuneACCESS table, as held by TCRdb, lists in-frame sequences with V and J called but not all clones. Of the missing ones, under half trace to an unresolved V gene in checked studies; the others have no known cause. This sample gives more than 75,000 clones in total; approximately 84% of them show up just once. The top ten hold 5.8% of the sample. The sample was CD4+ or CD8+ T cells sorted from blood, taken in a trial of the OX40 agonist ivuxolimab. The source is an adult with an advanced solid tumor such as melanoma, head and neck, liver or kidney cancer.

The V gene is TRBV10-3, the J gene TRBJ1-5, with 7 bases identical to TRBD1. The CDR3 is 13 residues long. The germline V gene has CDR1 ENHRY and CDR2 SYGVKD. J gave up 1 base and V 6 bases, and 0 bases lay outside the gene matches. The CDR3 loop reads CAIRDRSNQPQHF. CDR3 nucleotide sequence: TGTGCCATCAGGGACAGGAGCAATCAGCCCCAGCATTTT.

The V call is TRBV7-2, the J call TRBJ1-5; a weak D match, TRBD1 (5 bases). V gave up 1 base and J gave up 6 bases, with 10 bases separating them. The CDR3 spans 14 residues. Germline V gene lookup returns CDR1 SGHTA and CDR2 FQGNSA. DNA for the CDR3: TGTGCCAGCAGCTTAGAGGGTAGGGGTCAGCCCCAGCATTTT. It yields the protein CASSLEGRGQPQHF.

V and J are TRBV6-5 and TRBJ1-1, with 8 bases that match TRBD1. CDR1 is MNHEY and CDR2 is SVGAGI in the germline V gene. V lost 4 bases and J lost 1; bases outside the gene matches: 5. The CDR3 is 15 residues long. The CDR3 DNA reads TGTGCCAGCAGTTCCGGGACAGGAGGGAACACTGAAGCTTTCTTT. Protein: CASSSGTGGNTEAFF.

The J gene is TRBJ2-3, the V gene TRBV2; a possible D gene is TRBD2 (6 bases). Trimming took off 0 bases at V and 8 bases at J, with 15 bases between the two ends. The germline gives CDR1 SNHLY, CDR2 FYNNEI. CDR3 length equals 15 residues. The CDR3 DNA follows: TGTGCCAGCAGTGAAGCGGGAGGTGGGAAGGTTACGCAGTATTTT. Its protein product is CASSEAGGGKVTQYF.

The gene calls are TRBV5-1 and TRBJ2-7; no firm D call. CDR1 and CDR2 from the germline V gene are SGHRS and YFSETQ. The CDR3 totals 13 residues. The V end was cut by 0 bases, the J end by 3 bases, with 7 bases between. In nucleotides, the CDR3 is TGCGCCAGCAGCTTGGGGTTCGGCTACGAGCAGTACTTC. Translation gives CASSLGFGYEQYF.

This chain connects TRBV12-5 to TRBJ1-5; TRBD1 might be the D (6 bases). Trimming removed 3 bases from V and 4 bases from J, with 10 bases in between. Germline CDR1 is LGHNT and CDR2 is FRNRAP. The CDR3 sequence is 14 residues long. CDR3: CASGFWGANQPQHF. The CDR3 coding sequence is TGTGCTAGTGGTTTTTGGGGGGCGAATCAGCCCCAGCATTTT.

The V and J genes are TRBV7-2 and TRBJ2-2; either TRBD1 or TRBD2 may supply D (5 bases each). CDR1 SGHTA and CDR2 FQGNSA come from the germline V gene. The CDR3 is 14 residues long. Trimming cost V 5 bases and J 3 bases, with 10 bases left between them. CDR3 bases: TGTGCCAGCAGCGCCGGGACCCACACCGGGGAGCTGTTTTTT. This sequence encodes CASSAGTHTGELFF. The entire variable domain, with the rest obtained from reference TRBV7-2 and TRBJ2-2, is as follows: GAGVSQSPSNKVTEKGKDVELRCDPISGHTALYWYRQSLGQGLEFLIYFQGNSAPDKSGLPSDRFSAERTGGSVSTLTIQRTQQEDSAVYLCASSAGTHTGELFFGEGSRLTVL.

This clone has only one observation. This chain links TRBV14 with TRBJ2-7; 10 nucleotides line up with TRBD1. The CDR3 is 16 amino acids. Germline V gene sequence: CDR1 SGHDN, CDR2 FVKESK. With 1 base clipped from V and 4 bases from J, the junction kept 7 bases outside the gene matches. The DNA for the CDR3 is TGTGCCAGCAGCCAAGCGGGAGGGACAGGGGTTTACGAGCAGTACTTC. It specifies CASSQAGGTGVYEQYF.

This clone was picked up one time. The chain couples TRBV14 to TRBJ1-2; D is unresolved. The germline V and J ends were trimmed by 7 bases and 3 bases, with 12 bases remaining between them. The CDR3 has 13 amino acids. Germline lookup yields CDR1 SGHDN and CDR2 FVKESK. The CDR3 coding sequence is TGTGCCAGCACCCCGTCGAGGGACTATGGCTACACCTTC. Amino acid sequence: CASTPSRDYGYTF.

The rearrangement links TRBV19 to TRBJ2-4; TRBD1 might be the D (5 bases). The V gene's germline CDR1 is LNHDA and CDR2 SQIVND (reference sequence). The V gene lost 10 bases and the J gene lost 1 base, with 17 bases spanning the gap. This CDR3 is built from 15 residues. CDR3 residues: CATNRGASAKNIQYF. In DNA form, the CDR3 reads TGTGCCACAAACCGTGGGGCATCGGCCAAAAACATTCAGTACTTC.

Only one count was recorded for this clone. The rearrangement joins TRBV5-4 to TRBJ2-2; 7 nucleotides line up with TRBD1. The V and J ends lost 4 bases and 2 bases, in that order; junction bases with no gene match: 2. The CDR3 contains 14 residues. Germline V gene sequence: CDR1 SGHNT, CDR2 YYREEE (reference sequence). The CDR3 spells CASSRDSNTGELFF. DNA for the CDR3: TGTGCCAGCAGCAGGGACAGCAACACCGGGGAGCTGTTTTTT.

The rearrangement links TRBV19 to TRBJ2-2; the D gene is possibly TRBD2 (6 bases). CDR1 LNHDA and CDR2 SQIVND come from the germline V gene (reference sequence). The ends were cut back, 3 bases at V and 0 bases at J, with 14 bases in the middle. The CDR3 totals 17 residues. In nucleotides, the CDR3 is TGTGCCAGTAGTATCAGCGTGGGGGGACCGAACACCGGGGAGCTGTTTTTT. Protein: CASSISVGGPNTGELFF.

The V call is TRBV5-4, the J call TRBJ2-3; no firm D call. The CDR3 loop spans 13 amino acids. Germline V gene data show CDR1 as SGHNT and CDR2 as YYREEE (reference sequence). The V and J ends lost 0 bases and 2 bases respectively, with 4 bases between them. The CDR3 DNA is TGTGCCAGCAGCTTGGGGTACACAGATACGCAGTATTTT. Protein product: CASSLGYTDTQYF.

This clone occurred a few times. The chain is built from TRBV2 and TRBJ2-3; unclear D gene. Between the trimmed V and J ends, which lost 6 bases and 1 base, there was a span of 11 bases. The length of the CDR3 is 14 residues. Looked up from germline, CDR1 is SNHLY and CDR2 is FYNNEI. The CDR3 loop is CASSLGSGTDTQYF. DNA for the CDR3: TGTGCCAGCAGCCTGGGAAGCGGCACAGATACGCAGTATTTT.

V gene TRBV7-9 combines with J gene TRBJ1-2; no reliable D call. V was trimmed by 2 bases and J by 1 base, leaving 8 bases between them. Looked up from germline, CDR1 is SEHNR and CDR2 is FQNEAQ (reference sequence). This CDR3 is 14 amino acids long. CDR3 protein: CASSLQESNYGYTF. CDR3 bases: TGTGCCAGCAGCTTACAGGAGAGTAACTATGGCTACACCTTC.

The V gene is TRBV27, the J gene TRBJ1-4; D is perhaps TRBD1 (6 bases). The CDR3 is 13 residues long. Germline-derived CDR1 and CDR2 are MNHEY and SMNVEV (reference sequence). Trimming took off 6 bases at V and 5 bases at J, with 10 bases between the two ends. CDR3 residues: CASRDSLNEKLFF. In DNA, the CDR3 is TGTGCCAGCAGGGACAGCCTAAATGAAAAACTGTTTTTT.

This chain uses TRBV7-2 with TRBJ2-3; 7 bases line up with TRBD2. The CDR3 is made up of 16 amino acids. In germline, CDR1 is SGHTA, CDR2 FQGNSA. V gave up 3 bases and J gave up 1 base; unmatched junction bases: 7. The CDR3 DNA reads TGTGCCAGCAGCTTTCGAAGCGGGGCACGCACAGATACGCAGTATTTT. Protein product: CASSFRSGARTDTQYF.

The chain combines TRBV10-2 with TRBJ2-3; 10 bases align to TRBD1. Germline V CDR1 and CDR2: WSHSY, SAAADI. V lost 6 bases to trimming and J lost 2 bases; unmatched junction nucleotides: 5. This CDR3 spans 15 amino acids. The CDR3 region is CASSQTGGITDTQYF. The CDR3 DNA is TGCGCCAGCAGCCAGACAGGGGGCATCACAGATACGCAGTATTTT.

V is TRBV15 and J is TRBJ2-2; TRBD2 matches at 9 bases. Germline CDR1 LNHNV, CDR2 YYDKDF (reference sequence). The junction had 6 bases not matched to a gene; V was cut back by 8 bases and J by 5 bases. This CDR3 has 14 residues. The CDR3 nucleotides are TGTGCCACCGGGCGGGGGGGGACGACCGGGGAGCTGTTTTTT. Protein: CATGRGGTTGELFF.